This T cell receptor beta chain was sequenced in a study of blood T cells in healthy people across ages. In this sample, this clonotype turned up a few times. This CDR3 spans 11 amino acids. Germline V gene sequence: CDR1 MNHNY, CDR2 SVGAGI (reference sequence). Trimming pared 5 bases from V and 8 bases from J, leaving 9 bases between. A second about 7 to 12 cycle PCR used barcoded and J-beta primers. TCRdb ran MiXCR on the 5' RACE reads and lists one entry per CDR3 protein. The sample records about 1.8 million distinct CDR3 sequences, 49% being singletons. This chain connects TRBV6-6 to TRBJ1-2; D possibly corresponds to TRBD1 (5 bases). Material: blood. The TCR sequence derives from a woman aged 40 to 50 in good health. The DNA for the CDR3 is TGTGCCAGCAGTGAAAACAGGGGCTACACCTTC. Encoded protein: CASSENRGYTF.